A selection of T cell receptor beta chains follows, all from one sample in a study of T cells in Graves' hyperthyroidism and ophthalmopathy. TCRdb passed the multiplex PCR reads through MiXCR, listing each CDR3 protein once. The sample shows approximately 630,000 distinct CDR3 sequences, about a sixth of them seen only once. The specimen sequenced was blood. The receptors were sampled from a woman aged 25 to 45 with Graves' hyperthyroidism. Each CDR3 is given with its conserved first and last residue. Fields, in order: V gene, J gene, CDR3 protein.

v_call: TRBV18
j_call: TRBJ2-1
cdr3_aa: CASSPVRGTYNEQFF

v_call: TRBV28
j_call: TRBJ2-7
cdr3_aa: CASSPDRGPNEQYF

v_call: TRBV27
j_call: TRBJ1-3
cdr3_aa: CATRGGPGNTIYF

v_call: TRBV11-2
j_call: TRBJ1-1
cdr3_aa: CASSSRGGATFF

v_call: TRBV29-1
j_call: TRBJ1-5
cdr3_aa: CSVESRADRNQPQHF

v_call: TRBV3-1
j_call: TRBJ2-3
cdr3_aa: CASSQSADTQYF

v_call: TRBV11-3
j_call: TRBJ1-1
cdr3_aa: CASSIDRVTTEAFF

v_call: TRBV6-1
j_call: TRBJ1-1
cdr3_aa: CASSSAGRLNTEAFF

v_call: TRBV7-2
j_call: TRBJ2-6
cdr3_aa: CASSLVASSGANVLTF

v_call: TRBV20-1
j_call: TRBJ2-3
cdr3_aa: CSARLAGGPDTQYF

v_call: TRBV7-8
j_call: TRBJ2-1
cdr3_aa: CASSGGATYNEQFF

v_call: TRBV6-2/TRBV6-3
j_call: TRBJ2-7
cdr3_aa: CASSFGLASTYEQYF

v_call: TRBV3-1
j_call: TRBJ2-5
cdr3_aa: CASSQGLMSETQYF

v_call: TRBV12-3/TRBV12-4
j_call: TRBJ1-2
cdr3_aa: CASSFGGGPGGYGYTF

v_call: TRBV12-3/TRBV12-4
j_call: TRBJ2-1
cdr3_aa: CASGIDEQFF

v_call: TRBV9
j_call: TRBJ2-5
cdr3_aa: CASSVRSQRGETQYF

v_call: TRBV7-9
j_call: TRBJ2-7
cdr3_aa: CASSHLLSGVLGYEQYF

v_call: TRBV5-1
j_call: TRBJ1-4
cdr3_aa: CASSRTATNEKLFF

v_call: TRBV3-1
j_call: TRBJ2-3
cdr3_aa: CASSPYQGWADTQYF

v_call: TRBV20-1
j_call: TRBJ1-2
cdr3_aa: CSARINKGTSVFLGYTF

v_call: TRBV9
j_call: TRBJ1-3
cdr3_aa: CASSGDTYSGNTIYF

v_call: TRBV7-2
j_call: TRBJ1-4
cdr3_aa: CASSSRLGTGGRKLFF

v_call: TRBV4-2
j_call: TRBJ1-4
cdr3_aa: CASSTVGATNEKLFF

v_call: TRBV12-3/TRBV12-4
j_call: TRBJ1-3
cdr3_aa: CAGGTGNTIYF

v_call: TRBV30
j_call: TRBJ2-3
cdr3_aa: CAWTGYLGSTDTQYF

v_call: TRBV20-1
j_call: TRBJ1-2
cdr3_aa: CSASERQGGYGYTF

v_call: TRBV7-9
j_call: TRBJ2-6
cdr3_aa: CASSFLLDSGANVLTF

v_call: TRBV19
j_call: TRBJ1-2
cdr3_aa: CASRLGQVAPSGYTF

v_call: TRBV9
j_call: TRBJ1-1
cdr3_aa: CASRSGGTGGYEEAFF

v_call: TRBV20-1
j_call: TRBJ2-1
cdr3_aa: CSASSAGGNNEQFF

v_call: TRBV11-2
j_call: TRBJ2-7
cdr3_aa: CASSLDRGGLTYEQYF

v_call: TRBV28
j_call: TRBJ1-2
cdr3_aa: CASSPGAGRPSGYGYTF

v_call: TRBV19
j_call: TRBJ1-1
cdr3_aa: CASSTPSGGANTEAFF

v_call: TRBV6-1
j_call: TRBJ1-5
cdr3_aa: CASGTGGVKPQHF

v_call: TRBV19
j_call: TRBJ1-1
cdr3_aa: CASSKTPGRTGSTEAFF

v_call: TRBV27
j_call: TRBJ2-7
cdr3_aa: CASGSPRDSYEQYF

v_call: TRBV2
j_call: TRBJ1-2
cdr3_aa: CASSEAYGYTF

v_call: TRBV12-3/TRBV12-4
j_call: TRBJ1-4
cdr3_aa: CASRGTGTGYNEKLFF

v_call: TRBV20-1
j_call: TRBJ2-7
cdr3_aa: CSALDYLYEQYF

v_call: TRBV28
j_call: TRBJ1-2
cdr3_aa: CASSPHRADGPGYTF

v_call: TRBV6-1
j_call: TRBJ2-2
cdr3_aa: CASSARESGELFF

v_call: TRBV5-6
j_call: TRBJ2-5
cdr3_aa: CASHFTGWDETQYF

v_call: TRBV27
j_call: TRBJ2-7
cdr3_aa: CASSPWVAGGLYEQYF

v_call: TRBV29-1
j_call: TRBJ1-1
cdr3_aa: CSVETRGETEAFF

v_call: TRBV6-6
j_call: TRBJ2-1
cdr3_aa: CASSYKRGRSGEQFF

v_call: TRBV6-2/TRBV6-3
j_call: TRBJ1-4
cdr3_aa: CASSYQHAGANEKLFF

v_call: TRBV12-3/TRBV12-4
j_call: TRBJ1-2
cdr3_aa: CASSFVAPGANYGYTF

v_call: TRBV7-2
j_call: TRBJ1-2
cdr3_aa: CASSFEDRNYGYTF

v_call: TRBV10-3
j_call: TRBJ2-3
cdr3_aa: CAISETMVLAGGDTQYF

v_call: TRBV12-3/TRBV12-4
j_call: TRBJ2-1
cdr3_aa: CASSFSPPFYNEQFF

v_call: TRBV6-2/TRBV6-3
j_call: TRBJ2-1
cdr3_aa: CASIRSSANNEQFF

v_call: TRBV27
j_call: TRBJ2-7
cdr3_aa: CASSLRADRKYEQYF

v_call: TRBV19
j_call: TRBJ2-7
cdr3_aa: CASKGSSSAAYEQYF

v_call: TRBV7-9
j_call: TRBJ2-5
cdr3_aa: CASSLPGQAQETQYF

v_call: TRBV5-1
j_call: TRBJ1-3
cdr3_aa: CASSSKQFNSGNTIYF